This is a list of T cell receptor beta chains from one sample in a study of shared clonotypes between healthy human individuals. Here immunoSEQ multiplex PCR was the method, and the copy in TCRdb shows in-frame clones only, minus some. Of some 89,000 clones in the sample, 67% were seen once. The sequenced material came from memory CD8+ T cells sorted from blood. Every receptor here comes from a man aged 25-45 years in good health. CDR3s include the opening cysteine and the closing phenylalanine or tryptophan. The order of the fields is V gene, clone size, CDR3 protein. Clone size is stated in some rows and not others, as once, few, many or a class when expanded.

TRBV27,.,CASSSSVSGRSDTQYF
TRBV7-9,.,CASSLGGDSGNTIYF
TRBV13,few,CASSLRRDAFYEQYF
TRBV7-9,.,CAGETSGTADTQYF
TRBV7-3,.,CASSLTFAVYYSNQPQHF
TRBV4-2,.,CASSQERRISGSPYEQYF
TRBV29-1,.,CSVEVTGDEQYF
TRBV7-9,.,CASSFASTDTQYF
TRBV5-1,.,CASSFIEPTDTQYF
TRBV5-1,.,CASSLGAGLAGEETQYF
TRBV13,few,CASSYGQSSNYGYTF
TRBV13,.,CASSLGLTDYEQYF
TRBV28,.,CASSYNLNTEAFF
TRBV18,.,CASSPPNREITGANVLTF
TRBV7-9,many,CASSPPGLAGDGSYNEQFF
TRBV7-2,.,CASSLTEVQFF
TRBV11-2,few,CASSSPTDGSDKNIQYF
TRBV2,.,CASSDHPDYGYTF
TRBV28,.,CASSLTGTGAYEQYF
TRBV4-2,.,CASSQDDWEIEQYF
TRBV25-1,many,CASSWDGYEQYF
TRBV6-4,few,CASSDSAGATDTQYF
TRBV11-2,.,CASSLLAGGFNEQFF
TRBV6-5,.,CASSYGGLGSYEQYF
TRBV15,.,CATSNQPLQGGIYNEQFF
TRBV5-3,.,CARSFRGFEGQSNSYEQYF
TRBV28,.,CASSPLPNEQFF
TRBV10-3,.,CAISDSSRGQGRHEQFF
TRBV4-1,.,CASSHFRDRAKDYGYTF
TRBV19,.,CASSMTGQDYEQYF
TRBV5-1,.,CASSGTDRRDTQYF
TRBV27,.,CASSRLGTSGSDSRSFF
TRBV12-5,.,CASGLVRSGRTDTQYF
TRBV20-1,.,CSARERGGYTF
TRBV5-1,.,CASKQGISTNEKLFF
TRBV10-2,.,CASSSLGYGELFF
TRBV18,once,CASSREVANTGELFF
TRBV6-5,.,CASPNSYEQYF
TRBV9,once,CASSVFDEKETQYF
TRBV6-5,.,CASSPRLEGNEQFF
TRBV18,.,CASQLAGGSYEQYF